The T cell receptor (beta chain) under discussion was sequenced for a study of blood T cell repertoires in COVID-19. As for the study in general: Nucleic acid was either cDNA or gDNA, and it came from T cells, B-cell-depleted T cells, or PBMCs.

Original handling: Reference gene primer amplification gave nucleated cell count estimates. The table came from immunoSEQ multiplex PCR; TCRdb's copy has only in-frame clones and leaves some out. The V and J calls and clone size come from that table; D and trimming were worked out from the DNA. Seen here are around 250,000 clones, around 86% observed once, and the top ten hold 1.5% to 2%. Participant-given clinical history determined each cohort assignment. Among Cohort 3 donors, those recovered had two negative PCRs, clearance, or symptom resolution. The CDR3 contains 14 residues. CDR1 MNHEY and CDR2 SMNVEV come from the germline V gene (reference sequence). V lost 5 bases and J lost 6, with 13 bases in between.

This clonotype originated in a woman in her 50s who had recovered from COVID-19. The rearrangement links TRBV27 to TRBJ2-2, with D hard to call. Input material: PBMCs or T cells enriched from blood (not recorded which). In nucleotides, the CDR3 is TGTGCCAGCAGTCTCACCAGGATCTCCGGGGAGCTGTTTTTT. Its translation is CASSLTRISGELFF.